This T cell receptor beta chain was captured in a study of blood T cell repertoires in COVID-19. Trimming removed 1 base at V and 2 bases at J, with 5 bases between. Looked up from germline, CDR1 is SGHAT and CDR2 is FQNNGV. The CDR3 totals 13 residues. TCRdb's table, derived via immunoSEQ multiplex PCR, lists solely in-frame clones and lacks some. The sample records 250,000 to 300,000 clones, approximately 91% being singletons. The chain carries TRBV11-2 and TRBJ1-1; D remains unclear. The sample comprised PBMCs or T cells enriched from blood (not recorded which). This TCR came from a woman between 35 and 50 years old with acute COVID-19. For the CDR3, the DNA is TGTGCCAGCAGCTTAGGGGCCAACACTGAAGCTTTCTTT. Amino acids: CASSLGANTEAFF.